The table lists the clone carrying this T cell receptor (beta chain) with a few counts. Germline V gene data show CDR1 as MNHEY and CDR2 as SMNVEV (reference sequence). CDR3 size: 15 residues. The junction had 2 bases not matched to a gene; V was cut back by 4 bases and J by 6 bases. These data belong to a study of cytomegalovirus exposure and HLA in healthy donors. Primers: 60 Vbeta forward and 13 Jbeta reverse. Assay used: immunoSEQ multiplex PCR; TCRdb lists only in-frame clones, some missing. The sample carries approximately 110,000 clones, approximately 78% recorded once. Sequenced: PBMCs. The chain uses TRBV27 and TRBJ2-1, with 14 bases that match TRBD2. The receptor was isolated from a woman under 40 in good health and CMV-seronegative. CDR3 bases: TGTGCCAGCAGTTCCGGGACTAGCGGGGGCAATGAGCAGTTCTTC. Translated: CASSSGTSGGNEQFF.